A selection of T cell receptor beta chains follows, all from one sample in a study of blood T cell repertoires in COVID-19. Assay used: immunoSEQ multiplex PCR; TCRdb lists only in-frame clones, some missing. The table lists roughly 250,000 clones, 87% of them singletons. The source material was PBMCs or T cells enriched from blood (not recorded which). These receptors were obtained from a woman in her 30s with acute COVID-19. The CDR3 runs from the conserved cysteine through the conserved F or W. The order of the fields is V gene, D gene, J gene, clone size, CDR3 DNA, CDR3 protein. D genes are given only for firm matches. Part of the rows lack a size; the others show once, few, many or a class for expanded clones.

>TRBV5-1|NA|TRBJ2-7|NA
TGCGCCAGCAGCGACGGTACACAGGATGGGGAGCAGTACTTC
CASSDGTQDGEQYF
>TRBV12-5|NA|TRBJ1-1|NA
TGTGCTAGTGGTTTGGTCGCCGGAGCACTCTTTATGAACACTGAAGCTTTCTTT
CASGLVAGALFMNTEAFF
>TRBV29-1|NA|TRBJ2-5|NA
TGCACCGCAGGAGGGACGCAAGAGACCCAGTACTTC
CTAGGTQETQYF
>TRBV4-3|NA|TRBJ1-2|NA
TGCGCCAGCAGCCAAGGGAGGACAGCCAACTATGGCTACACCTTC
CASSQGRTANYGYTF
>TRBV4-1|NA|TRBJ1-3|NA
TGCGCCAGCAGCCAGGGCGGGAGGGGCTACTCTGGAAACACCATATATTTT
CASSQGGRGYSGNTIYF
>TRBV3-1/TRBV3-2|TRBD1|TRBJ2-3|NA
TGTGCCAGCAGCCCAACAGGGGCCCCAGATACGCAGTATTTT
CASSPTGAPDTQYF
>TRBV5-1|NA|TRBJ1-4|NA
TGCGCCAGCACCGGCGGGAAAACTAATGAAAAACTGTTTTTT
CASTGGKTNEKLFF
>TRBV18|TRBD2|TRBJ2-5|NA
TGTGCCAGCTCACCACCGATAGCGGGGTCCCAAGAGACCCAGTACTTC
CASSPPIAGSQETQYF
>TRBV19|TRBD1|TRBJ1-2|NA
TGTGCCAGTAGGGACAGGATGTATGGCTACACCTTC
CASRDRMYGYTF
>TRBV6-2/TRBV6-3|TRBD1|TRBJ1-6|NA
TGTGCCAGCAGTTCCGGGACAGCTTATAATTCACCCCTCCACTTT
CASSSGTAYNSPLHF
>TRBV6-6|NA|TRBJ1-2|NA
TGTGCCAGCAGTTACGACACCGGCTACACCTTC
CASSYDTGYTF
>TRBV2|NA|TRBJ1-1|NA
TGTGCCAGCAGTGAAAACTCTTTTAACACTGAAGCTTTCTTT
CASSENSFNTEAFF
>TRBV9|NA|TRBJ2-1|NA
TGTGCCAGCAGCGTAGATGGGGGGTCCTACAATGAGCAGTTCTTC
CASSVDGGSYNEQFF
>TRBV7-9|TRBD1|TRBJ1-1|NA
TGTGCCAGCTGTCTGGGACAGGGGGACACTGAAGCTTTCTTT
CASCLGQGDTEAFF
>TRBV18|TRBD1|TRBJ1-6|NA
TGTGCCAGCTCACTTTACGGGACAGCAACGAATTCACCCCTCCACTTT
CASSLYGTATNSPLHF
>TRBV11-2|NA|TRBJ1-1|NA
TGTGCCAGCAGCTTAGGGACTGGAGCTTTCTTT
CASSLGTGAFF
>TRBV3-1/TRBV3-2|NA|TRBJ2-7|NA
TGTGCCAGCAGCCAAGCCTTCCACGGGTACGAGCAGTACTTC
CASSQAFHGYEQYF
>TRBV18|NA|TRBJ2-5|once
TGTGCCAGCTCACCCCAGCTAGGGGATCAAGAGACCCAGTACTTC
CASSPQLGDQETQYF
>TRBV6-5|TRBD1|TRBJ1-5|NA
TGTGCCAGCACGACAGGGTCCGGGCAGCCCCAGCATTTT
CASTTGSGQPQHF
>TRBV19|TRBD1|TRBJ1-4|NA
TGTGCCAGTAGAGGCCTCCGACAGAGGGACAGGGGCCACGTTGGGGCTAATGAAAAACTGTTTTTT
CASRGLRQRDRGHVGANEKLFF
>TRBV10-2|NA|TRBJ2-7|NA
TGCGCCAGTTCACTAGCACAGAGCTCCTACGAGCAGTACTTC
CASSLAQSSYEQYF
>TRBV7-2|TRBD2|TRBJ2-1|NA
TGTGCCAGCAGCTCCCCTACTAGCGGGGGCGTCAATGAGCAGTTCTTC
CASSSPTSGGVNEQFF
>TRBV18|TRBD2|TRBJ2-1|once
TGTGCCAGCTCACCACCGGGACTAGCGGTCCCCAATGAGCAGTTCTTC
CASSPPGLAVPNEQFF
>TRBV2|TRBD1|TRBJ2-7|once
TGTGCCACCCGACAGGGTGTCTACCTACGCGACGAGCAGTACTTC
CATRQGVYLRDEQYF
>TRBV5-6|NA|TRBJ1-1|NA
TGTGCCAGCAGCCATATGACAAATTCGGCTTTCTTT
CASSHMTNSAFF
>TRBV15|TRBD1|TRBJ1-5|NA
TGTGCCACCCAGCAGGGGGACAGCAATCAGCCCCAGCATTTT
CATQQGDSNQPQHF
>TRBV27|NA|TRBJ1-1|NA
TGTGCCAGCAGTTTTACAGGGAACACTGAAGCTTTCTTT
CASSFTGNTEAFF
>TRBV5-4|NA|TRBJ2-5|NA
TGTGCCAGCAGCTCGTTCAGACAGCAAGAGACCCAGTACTTC
CASSSFRQQETQYF
>TRBV9|TRBD1|TRBJ1-4|NA
TGTGCCAGCAGCTCCCCCACCCTTGACAGGGGGAGTGAAAAACTGTTTTTT
CASSSPTLDRGSEKLFF
>TRBV6-5|NA|TRBJ1-1|once
TGTGCCAGCAGGCGGGTAGTGAACACTGAAGCTTTCTTT
CASRRVVNTEAFF
>TRBV29-1|NA|TRBJ2-3|NA
TGCAGCGTTGTAGGGAGCTCAGATACGCAGTATTTT
CSVVGSSDTQYF
>TRBV18|NA|TRBJ2-5|NA
TGTGCCAGCTCACCCGGACAGCTGCTTATAGGGACCCAGTACTTC
CASSPGQLLIGTQYF
>TRBV7-8|TRBD1|TRBJ1-2|NA
TGTGCCAGCAGTGATGCGGACAGGGCAAACTATGGCTACACCTTC
CASSDADRANYGYTF
>TRBV2|NA|TRBJ2-5|NA
TGTGCCAGCAGTGAAATCAGGTTGGGCAGGGGGGAGGAGACCCAGTACTTC
CASSEIRLGRGEETQYF
>TRBV18|NA|TRBJ2-6|NA
TGTGCCAGCTCACCAGTTAGCGGTCCTGGGGCCAACGTCCTGACTTTC
CASSPVSGPGANVLTF
>TRBV9|NA|TRBJ1-2|NA
TGTGCCAGCAGCTCAGGGGTGGGATTCTATGGCTACACCTTC
CASSSGVGFYGYTF
>TRBV19|TRBD1|TRBJ1-5|NA
TGTGCCAGTAGTCCAGGGGGGAATCAGCCCCAGCATTTT
CASSPGGNQPQHF
>TRBV4-3|NA|TRBJ1-6|NA
TGCGCCAGCAGCCAAGAGCGTGATTCACCCCTCCACTTT
CASSQERDSPLHF
>TRBV30|NA|TRBJ1-1|few
TGTGCCTGGAGTATGACAGAGAAAGCTTTCTTT
CAWSMTEKAFF
>TRBV4-1|NA|TRBJ1-6|NA
TGCGCCAGCAGCCGGGAGGGGGATTCACCCCTCCACTTT
CASSREGDSPLHF
>TRBV5-1|NA|TRBJ1-1|NA
TGCGCCAGCAGCACAGGGTTCATGAACACTGAAGCTTTCTTT
CASSTGFMNTEAFF
>TRBV10-1|TRBD2|TRBJ2-2|NA
TGCGCCAGCAGTGAGGGAAGCGGGGGGTACACCGGGGAGCTGTTTTTT
CASSEGSGGYTGELFF
>TRBV2|NA|TRBJ2-4|once
TGTGCCAGCAGTGATAAGGGACAACTAGCCAAAAACATTCAGTACTTC
CASSDKGQLAKNIQYF
>TRBV7-9|TRBD1|TRBJ1-6|NA
TGTGCCAGCACTGGGGACAGATTTAATTCACCCCTCCACTTT
CASTGDRFNSPLHF
>TRBV12-5|NA|TRBJ2-1|NA
TGTGCTACTATGCCAGGGGACAATGAGCAGTTCTTC
CATMPGDNEQFF
>TRBV29-1|TRBD1|TRBJ1-5|NA
TGCAGCGTCCGACAGGGTAATCAGCCCCAGCATTTT
CSVRQGNQPQHF
>TRBV15|TRBD1|TRBJ1-5|NA
TGTGCCACCAGCCGATGGGACAGGGGGACTTTCAATCAGCCCCAGCATTTT
CATSRWDRGTFNQPQHF
>TRBV13|TRBD1|TRBJ1-6|NA
TGTGCCAGCACCATAATTGGACAGGGCGAACAAAATTCACCCCTCCACTTT
CASTIIGQGEQNSPLHF
>TRBV10-3|NA|TRBJ1-2|NA
TGTGCCATCGGACTGAACTATGGCTACACCTTC
CAIGLNYGYTF
>TRBV7-9|TRBD1|TRBJ1-1|NA
TGTGCCAGCAGCTCACAGGGGTCTCTCGAAGCTTTCTTT
CASSSQGSLEAFF
>TRBV29-1|TRBD1|TRBJ1-1|NA
TGCAGCGTAGTACAGGGGGGCACTGAAGCTTTCTTT
CSVVQGGTEAFF
>TRBV15|TRBD2|TRBJ2-1|NA
TGTGCCACCAGCAGAGATCGCGCGGGGGGGACTGACAATGAGCAGTTCTTC
CATSRDRAGGTDNEQFF
>TRBV2|NA|TRBJ2-7|once
TGTGCCAGCAGTGTGCGGCAGCCGAGCTCCTACGAGCAGTACTTC
CASSVRQPSSYEQYF